The 31 T cell receptor beta chains presented below share a single source sample, sequenced in a study of patients and donors after allogeneic stem cell transplantation. TCRdb ran MiXCR on the RT-PCR reads and lists one entry per CDR3 protein. The table has about 87,000 distinct CDR3 sequences, roughly 4.9% seen once. The source material was blood, either unsorted or a sorted T cell fraction (not recorded which). The receptors come from a human donor who was either an allogeneic HSCT recipient or a stem cell or donor lymphocyte infusion donor (not recorded which). It is not recorded whose cells these are; they may come from a transplant donor.

This clonotype was detected only a few times. The chain has TRBV27 and TRBJ2-5, with D maybe TRBD1 (6 bases). The ends were cut back, 3 bases at V and 4 bases at J, with 12 bases in the middle. This CDR3 region has 14 residues. Germline V lookup: CDR1 MNHEY, CDR2 SMNVEV (reference sequence). The CDR3 DNA sequence: TGTGCCAGCAGTTTCCAGGGGCCGGTAGAGACCCAGTACTTC. Translating gives CASSFQGPVETQYF.

The rearrangement uses TRBV6-1 and TRBJ2-1; the match to TRBD1 covers 10 bases. The germline V gene has CDR1 MNHNS and CDR2 SASEGT. V shed 5 bases and J 6 bases; nucleotides not matched to a gene: 10. The CDR3 consists of 16 residues. CDR3: CASSPTGGGGVNEQFF. The CDR3 DNA sequence: TGTGCCAGCAGTCCGACAGGGGGCGGAGGAGTCAATGAGCAGTTCTTC.

This clonotype was detected a few times. The chain combines TRBV11-3 with TRBJ2-3, with TRBD1 matching over 8 bases. Germline values: CDR1 SGHNT, CDR2 YENEEA. The CDR3 contains 12 residues. V was pared by 5 bases and J by 10 bases, with 5 bases of the junction left unmatched. The CDR3 DNA reads TGTGCCAGCAGCCTGGACAGGGTTTCGCAGTATTTT. It translates to CASSLDRVSQYF.

The V gene is TRBV29-1, the J gene TRBJ2-5, with 9 bases matching TRBD2. V lost 4 bases and J lost 3; bases outside the gene matches: 3. The CDR3 contains 13 residues. From germline, CDR1 is SQVTM and CDR2 ANQGSEA. DNA of the CDR3: TGCAGCGTTGGGGGACTAGCAGAAGAGACCCAGTACTTC. Protein product: CSVGGLAEETQYF.

This clonotype was detected many times. The V call is TRBV4-2, the J call TRBJ2-7, with D tentatively TRBD1 or TRBD2 (6 bases each). The CDR3 length is 16 residues. Germline values: CDR1 LGHNA, CDR2 YNFKEQ. Trimming cost V 2 bases and J 2 bases, with 16 bases left between them. Here the CDR3 reads CASSQKGGSATYEQYF. The CDR3 DNA follows: TGTGCCAGCAGCCAAAAGGGGGGTTCGGCAACCTACGAGCAGTACTTC.

This clonotype was observed a handful of times. The chain links TRBV11-2 to TRBJ2-1; 11 nucleotides line up with TRBD2. The CDR3 sequence is 16 residues long. The germline CDR1 and CDR2 sequences are SGHAT and FQNNGV. Unmatched junction bases numbered 11, after V lost 1 base and J lost 12 bases. CDR3 amino acids: CASSLVPSGRTPGQFF. The CDR3 coding sequence is TGTGCCAGCAGCTTAGTTCCTAGCGGGAGGACCCCAGGGCAGTTCTTC.

This clonotype was seen ten or more times. The rearrangement joins TRBV6-1 to TRBJ2-3; D is unresolved. The germline gives CDR1 MNHNS, CDR2 SASEGT. Trimming took off 3 bases at V and 1 base at J, with 2 bases between the two ends. CDR3 length: 12 amino acids. The CDR3 DNA sequence: TGTGCCAGCAGTGAGCGCACAGATACGCAGTATTTT. Protein product: CASSERTDTQYF.

Many counts were recorded for this clonotype. The V gene is TRBV12-3 or TRBV12-4, the J gene TRBJ2-5; D gene uncertain. The CDR3 runs 15 residues. Trimming took 7 bases from V and 0 from J, leaving 15 bases between them. The CDR3, as DNA: TGTGCCAGCAATTCTCGGAGAGGTAACCAAGAGACCCAGTACTTC. Translating it yields CASNSRRGNQETQYF.

The rearrangement joins TRBV2 to TRBJ2-1; D is ambiguous. V shed 2 bases and J shed 3 bases, with 11 bases lying between them. The germline V gene has CDR1 SNHLY and CDR2 FYNNEI. This CDR3 contains 15 residues. CDR3 sequence reads: CASSELESGYNEQFF. The CDR3 bases are TGTGCCAGCAGTGAATTGGAGTCCGGCTACAATGAGCAGTTCTTC.

The sample holds many counts of this clonotype. One end of the junction does not line up with germline, which may come from a read error. V and J are TRBV11-3 and TRBJ2-7; D is perhaps TRBD1 (6 bases). Germline CDR1 reads SGHNT; CDR2 reads YENEEA. The length of the CDR3 is 14 residues. In nucleotides, the CDR3 is TGTGCCAGCAGCTTAGATCAATCGGACAGAGTCCCCAACTTC. As protein: CASSLDQSDRVPNF. Together with reference TRBV11-3 and TRBJ2-7, the CDR3 gives the full variable domain: EAGVVQSPRYKIIEKKQPVAFWCNPISGHNTLYWYLQNLGQGPELLIRYENEEAVDDSQLPKDRFSAERLKGVDSTLKIQPAELGDSAVYLCASSLDQSDRVPNFGPGTRLTVT.

This clonotype was seen at least ten times. The chain joins TRBV10-1 to TRBJ1-1, with TRBD1 as a possible D gene (5 bases). V shed 5 bases and J shed 5 bases, with 12 bases lying between them. The CDR3 runs 13 residues. Per the germline V gene, CDR1 is WNHNN and CDR2 is SYGVQD (reference sequence). In DNA form, the CDR3 reads TGCGCCAGCAGTTTGGGGCTTAGGACTGAAGCTTTCTTT. Its translation: CASSLGLRTEAFF.

V and J are TRBV20-1 and TRBJ2-3; D remains ambiguous. Trimming stripped 4 bases from V and 3 bases from J, with 17 bases between. In germline, CDR1 is DFQATT, CDR2 SNEGSKA (reference sequence). CDR3 length equals 15 residues. CDR3 DNA: TGCAGTGCTAAGATCCCTCTCGAGGCAACAGATACGCAGTATTTT. It translates to CSAKIPLEATDTQYF.

V usage is TRBV19 and J usage is TRBJ1-2; D possibly corresponds to TRBD1 (5 bases). The CDR3 is 16 amino acids. Trimming cost V 4 bases and J 5 bases, with 20 bases left between them. The V gene's germline CDR1 is LNHDA and CDR2 SQIVND (reference sequence). The CDR3 is CASSTGGSYLAYGYTF. CDR3 nucleotides: TGTGCCAGTAGTACTGGGGGATCCTACCTGGCATATGGCTACACCTTC.

In its sample, this clonotype was seen a few times. The chain joins TRBV28 to TRBJ2-7; perhaps TRBD2 as D (5 bases). The CDR3 runs to 13 residues. Germline V CDR1 and CDR2: MDHEN, SYDVKM. V was pared by 2 bases and J by 6 bases, with 11 bases between. CDR3 amino acids: CASSLRGSGEQYF. The CDR3 region has the DNA TGTGCCAGCAGTTTACGGGGTTCAGGCGAGCAGTACTTC.

This clonotype was seen repeatedly, ten times or more. This chain uses TRBV15 with TRBJ2-7, with D tentatively TRBD2 (6 bases). Deletions cut 0 bases from V and 4 bases from J, with 7 bases between. There are 13 residues in the CDR3. The germline V gene has CDR1 LNHNV and CDR2 YYDKDF (reference sequence). CDR3 protein: CATSRDRGYEQYF. The CDR3 bases are TGTGCCACCAGCAGAGATCGGGGGTACGAGCAGTACTTC.

Ten or more counts support this clonotype. An end of the junction differs from the germline gene, which may be a read error. The chain carries TRBV7-8 and TRBJ1-2; D perhaps matches TRBD1 (6 bases). This CDR3 is 17 amino acids long. Germline CDR1 SGHVS, CDR2 FQNEAQ. The CDR3 region has the DNA TGTGCCAGCAGCGAAGAAGACAGGCTGCTAACTAAGTATGGCTACACCTTC. The encoded protein is CASSEEDRLLTKYGYTF.

This clonotype was found many times. V is TRBV20-1 and J is TRBJ2-1; D possibly uses TRBD1 or TRBD2 (6 bases each). CDR1 is DFQATT, CDR2 SNEGSKA, per germline (reference sequence). The CDR3 is made up of 12 amino acids. Trimming left V 3 bases short and J 14 bases short, with 17 bases between. The DNA of the CDR3 is TGCAGTGCTAGCTTACGTACTAGGGGGGAGTTCTTC. It encodes CSASLRTRGEFF.

This clonotype was found many times. The genes are TRBV7-8 and TRBJ1-2; D is unresolved. The CDR3 covers 15 residues. CDR1 and CDR2 (germline): SGHVS, FQNEAQ. V was pared by 5 bases and J by 5 bases, with 18 bases between. This CDR3 reads CASSLEGPASYGYTF. In DNA form, the CDR3 reads TGTGCCAGCAGCCTGGAGGGCCCGGCCTCATATGGCTACACCTTC. Combining the CDR3 with reference TRBV7-8 and TRBJ1-2 gives the whole variable domain GAGVSQSPRYKVAKRGQDVALRCDPISGHVSLFWYQQALGQGPEFLTYFQNEAQLDKSGLPSDRFFAERPEGSVSTLKIQRTQQEDSAVYLCASSLEGPASYGYTFGSGTRLTVV.

This clonotype was observed many times. The chain recombines TRBV29-1 with TRBJ2-7; D assignment may be TRBD1 or TRBD2 (5 bases each). V was pared by 3 bases and J by 5 bases, with 11 bases between. Germline CDR1 is SQVTM and CDR2 is ANQGSEA. CDR3 length: 12 amino acids. CDR3 bases: TGCAGCGTTGAGGCAGGGAGAAACGAGCAGTACTTC. It specifies CSVEAGRNEQYF.

This clonotype was counted many times. The genes are TRBV3-1 and TRBJ2-5; D perhaps matches TRBD1 (6 bases). The CDR3 extends over 17 amino acids. Germline CDR1 and CDR2: LGHDT and YNNKEL (reference sequence). Trimming took off 0 bases at V and 6 bases at J, with 20 bases between the two ends. CDR3 DNA sequence: TGTGCCAGCAGCCAAGAGGGCGCTAGCCGTAGGGGGAAGACCCAGTACTTC. Translated: CASSQEGASRRGKTQYF.

The gene calls are TRBV18 and TRBJ2-5; the D gene is possibly TRBD2 (7 bases). V lost 0 bases to trimming and J lost 7 bases, with 15 bases between them. Germline CDR1 and CDR2: KGHSH and LQKENI. The CDR3 is made up of 15 amino acids. This CDR3 reads CASSPPKGGVWTQYF. The CDR3 DNA sequence: TGTGCCAGCTCACCACCGAAGGGGGGGGTTTGGACCCAGTACTTC.

This clonotype was detected once. The CDR3 protein is CASSGGQEVYGYTF. The CDR3 nucleotides are TGTGCCAGCAGTGGGGGACAGGAAGTCTATGGCTACACCTTC. The chain combines TRBV6-1 with TRBJ1-2; 8 bases map to TRBD1. The germline V gene encodes CDR1 MNHNS and CDR2 SASEGT. The junction had 5 bases not matched to a gene; V was cut back by 4 bases and J by 4 bases. This CDR3 is built from 14 residues.

This clonotype came up a few times. The rearrangement uses TRBV18 and TRBJ2-2; TRBD2 matches 9 bases. With V trimmed by 5 bases and J by 4 bases, 5 bases remained unmatched. This CDR3 has 15 amino acids. Germline V CDR1 and CDR2: KGHSH, LQKENI. This chain's CDR3 is CASSSKAGGTGELFF. The CDR3 DNA sequence: TGTGCCAGCTCATCAAAAGCGGGAGGCACCGGGGAGCTGTTTTTT.

This clonotype was found many times. The V and J genes are TRBV12-3 or TRBV12-4 and TRBJ2-7; tentative D call: TRBD1 (5 bases). The CDR3 totals 12 residues. The ends were cut back, 3 bases at V and 3 bases at J, with 6 bases in the middle. CDR3 DNA: TGTGCCAGCAGTTTCGACAGCTACGAGCAGTACTTC. Protein: CASSFDSYEQYF.

The CDR3 DNA sequence: TGTGCCAGCAGCCAAGGAGGACTAGCGGATTCCTACGAGCAGTACTTC. It encodes CASSQGGLADSYEQYF. This sequence joins TRBV4-2 and TRBJ2-7, with TRBD2 identical over 10 bases. Germline CDR1 is LGHNA and CDR2 is YNFKEQ. The V and J ends lost 1 base and 1 base, in that order; junction bases with no gene match: 4. This CDR3 region has 16 residues.

This clonotype was counted many times. V and J are TRBV5-1 and TRBJ1-1; D is ambiguous. This CDR3 region has 14 residues. V was trimmed by 0 bases and J by 1 base, leaving 7 bases between them. CDR1 is SGHRS, CDR2 YFSETQ, per germline. CDR3 sequence: CASSLGHPNTEAFF. The CDR3 region has the DNA TGCGCCAGCAGCTTGGGCCACCCGAACACTGAAGCTTTCTTT.

This clonotype has at least ten counts. The chain carries TRBV11-2 and TRBJ2-1, with D possibly called TRBD1 or TRBD2 (6 bases each). V shed 6 bases and J shed 7 bases, with 19 bases lying between them. Germline CDR1 SGHAT, CDR2 FQNNGV. This CDR3 is built from 15 residues. The CDR3 coding sequence is TGTGCCAGCAGTTGGGGGGCCGGGGGAAGTAATGAGCAGTTCTTC. This translates into CASSWGAGGSNEQFF.

This clonotype appeared many times. The chain employs TRBV6-1 and TRBJ2-7; 8 bases fit TRBD2. CDR3 length: 13 residues. Germline CDR1 reads MNHNS; CDR2 reads SASEGT. V lost 7 bases, J lost 5 bases, and 7 bases stayed unmatched. Written as DNA, the CDR3 is TGTGCCAGCATGATCCGGGGGGGCAACGAGCAGTACTTC. Translating it yields CASMIRGGNEQYF.

This clonotype was counted ten times or more. This chain uses TRBV5-1 with TRBJ1-4; 7 bases align to TRBD1. In germline, CDR1 is SGHRS, CDR2 YFSETQ. CDR3 length equals 15 residues. Unmatched junction bases numbered 8, after V lost 4 bases and J lost 5 bases. The CDR3 DNA reads TGCGCCAGCAGCCCCCCGGGACAGCAAAATGAAAAACTGTTTTTT. Encoded protein: CASSPPGQQNEKLFF. Full variable domain (outside the CDR3, taken from reference TRBV5-1 and TRBJ1-4): KAGVTQTPRYLIKTRGQQVTLSCSPISGHRSVSWYQQTPGQGLQFLFEYFSETQRNKGNFPGRFSGRQFSNSRSEMNVSTLELGDSALYLCASSPPGQQNEKLFFGSGTQLSVL.

This clonotype came up many times. The CDR3 loop reads CASSQELTFGAFF. The CDR3 bases are TGTGCCAGCAGCCAAGAATTGACCTTTGGGGCTTTCTTT. The V and J genes are TRBV4-2 and TRBJ1-1; no reliable D call. CDR1 LGHNA and CDR2 YNFKEQ come from the germline V gene. V lost 0 bases to trimming and J lost 11 bases, with 13 bases between them. This CDR3 region has 13 residues.

The gene calls are TRBV11-3 and TRBJ2-7; 12 bases match TRBD1. J gave up 7 bases and V 5 bases, and 6 bases lay outside the gene matches. Per germline, CDR1 SGHNT and CDR2 YENEEA. The CDR3 is 14 amino acids. CDR3 DNA sequence: TGTGCCAGCAGCAGGGACAGGGGGCTTCGGGAGCAGTACTTC. Its translation: CASSRDRGLREQYF.